The 18 T cell receptor beta chains below come from one sample, sequenced in a study of monozygotic twins with inflammatory bowel disease. TCRdb processed the 5' RACE reads again and assigns one entry to each CDR3 protein, with no DNA. This repertoire comprises fewer than 450,000 distinct CDR3 sequences; its ten largest clones make up 2.6%. The material sequenced was blood. Receptors originate from a human donor with ulcerative colitis or Crohn's disease, or a healthy co-twin of an affected twin (not recorded which).

The chain links TRBV12-3 or TRBV12-4 to TRBJ2-2; with no DNA, the TCRdb D assignment of TRBD1 cannot be verified. The CDR3 sequence is 15 residues long. CDR3 amino acids: CASSPRTRGTGELFF.

The chain recombines TRBV12-3 or TRBV12-4 with TRBJ2-5; TCRdb designates TRBD1, a call that cannot be tested without DNA. There are 16 residues in the CDR3. The CDR3 region is CASSLARREHQETQYF.

The chain combines TRBV5-1 with TRBJ1-5; TCRdb proposes TRBD1, but this gene call is untestable without DNA. The CDR3 consists of 15 residues. CDR1 is SGHRS, CDR2 YFSETQ, per germline. The CDR3 loop is CASSLDGTGNQPQHF.

The CDR3 protein is CASLERGQGTGANVLTF. This rearrangement joins TRBV6-1 to TRBJ2-6; TCRdb designates TRBD1, a call that cannot be tested without DNA. Germline-derived CDR1 and CDR2 are MNHNS and SASEGT. The CDR3 totals 17 residues.

V gene TRBV27 combines with J gene TRBJ2-7. Germline assignment: CDR1 MNHEY and CDR2 SMNVEV (reference sequence). This CDR3 is 13 amino acids long. CDR3: CASSPQRSYEQYF.

The chain combines TRBV30 with TRBJ2-1; with no DNA, the TCRdb D assignment of TRBD1 cannot be verified. The CDR3 extends over 14 amino acids. Germline V CDR1 and CDR2: GTSNPN, SVGIG (reference sequence). CDR3 sequence: CAWSGPTGRNEQFF.

The rearrangement uses TRBV28 and TRBJ2-7; the D gene TCRdb calls, TRBD1, cannot be checked with no DNA. Germline CDR1 MDHEN, CDR2 SYDVKM. This CDR3 comprises 14 residues. CDR3 loop: CASSYPGQGFEQYF.

The chain recombines TRBV10-3 with TRBJ1-4; TCRdb indicates TRBD1, and absent DNA this call remains unverified. Germline V gene data show CDR1 as ENHRY and CDR2 as SYGVKD. CDR3 length equals 13 residues. The CDR3 reads CAISWGENEKLFF.

This chain joins TRBV6-6 and TRBJ1-1. CDR1 MNHNY and CDR2 SVGAGI come from the germline V gene (reference sequence). This CDR3 comprises 14 residues. The CDR3 reads CASSSIAQETEAFF.

The chain is built from TRBV14 and TRBJ2-3; without DNA, the TCRdb call of TRBD1 cannot be checked. The CDR3 runs to 16 residues. Germline V gene data show CDR1 as SGHDN and CDR2 as FVKESK. CDR3 sequence: CASSQVRGFGTDTQYF.

The chain carries TRBV5-4 and TRBJ2-5; checking the TCRdb D call of TRBD1 is not possible without DNA. CDR3 length: 15 amino acids. Germline V gene lookup returns CDR1 SGHNT and CDR2 YYREEE (reference sequence). CDR3 region: CASRMVGRTQETQYF.

This CDR3 reads CASSQDSQATYEQYF. This sequence joins TRBV4-1 and TRBJ2-7. Germline V gene data show CDR1 as MGHRA and CDR2 as YSYEKL. The CDR3 runs to 15 residues.

The chain carries TRBV6-4 and TRBJ2-3; without DNA, the TCRdb call of TRBD1 cannot be checked. Germline loops: CDR1 MRHNA, CDR2 SNTAGT. The CDR3 sequence is 15 residues long. CDR3 region: CASSDSRGGGDTQYF.

The chain is built from TRBV7-9 and TRBJ1-3. The CDR3 has 14 residues. Germline V gene lookup returns CDR1 SEHNR and CDR2 FQNEAQ (reference sequence). CDR3 sequence reads: CASSLQGSGNTIYF.

The V and J genes are TRBV5-1 and TRBJ1-5. The CDR3 sequence is 15 residues long. Germline CDR1 and CDR2: SGHRS and YFSETQ. CDR3 loop: CASSPDSGSNQPQHF.

CDR3 sequence reads: CASSKRALPDEQYF. The chain uses TRBV6-1 and TRBJ2-7; TCRdb lists TRBD2, though no DNA is available to test this call. This CDR3 has 14 amino acids. The V gene's germline CDR1 is MNHNS and CDR2 SASEGT.

V and J are TRBV7-8 and TRBJ2-1; TCRdb's D gene call, TRBD1, goes unchecked for lack of DNA. CDR3 length: 15 residues. Germline assignment: CDR1 SGHVS and CDR2 FQNEAQ. CDR3 sequence reads: CASSTGTDFRNEQFF.

V is TRBV12-3 or TRBV12-4 and J is TRBJ1-6. The CDR3 loop spans 13 amino acids. The CDR3 here is CASSLRGNSPLHF.